This T cell receptor (beta chain) was recorded in a study of type 1 regulatory T cells. The overall study: This in vitro CD4 product, T-allo10, is enriched for Tr1 cells and alloantigen-specific. Study conclusions and caveats: Compared with non-type 1 regulatory T cells, type 1 regulatory T cells showed a more restricted TCR repertoire.

Via MiXCR, TCRdb re-called the reads, giving one row per CDR3 protein. The sample lists some 71,000 distinct CDR3 sequences, about 20% occurring once. This clonotype was seen many times. What it recognizes is unknown. The TCR originated in a human donor in good health. The sequenced sample was cultured type 1 regulatory T (Tr1) cells, either the whole culture or a sorted fraction (not recorded which).

CDR3 sequence: CASSLGLGSKGYTF. CDR3 bases: TGTGCCAGCAGCTTAGGGCTTGGGTCGAAGGGCTACACCTTC. V usage is TRBV7-2 and J usage is TRBJ1-2; D uncertain. This CDR3 spans 14 amino acids. Deletions cut 1 base from V and 8 bases from J, with 14 bases between. CDR1 and CDR2 from the germline V gene are SGHTA and FQGNSA.